This passage covers 4 T cell receptor beta chains from one sample sequenced in a study of CD8 T cells in ankylosing spondylitis. One entry per CDR3 protein results from TCRdb running MiXCR on the 5' RACE reads. The repertoire has tens of thousands of distinct CDR3 sequences, over 2% of them found once; the top ten carry roughly 7.7%. The sequencing sample was made of blood, either unsorted or a sorted T cell fraction (not recorded which). Receptors were obtained from a female donor with ankylosing spondylitis or in good health (not recorded which).

This clonotype was detected many times. CDR3 residues: CASSTPGTGLGVHNEQFF. The DNA of the CDR3 is TGTGCCAGCAGTACTCCCGGGACTGGCCTGGGGGTCCACAATGAGCAGTTCTTC. V usage is TRBV2 and J usage is TRBJ2-1; a possible D gene is TRBD2 (6 bases). This CDR3 has 18 residues. CDR1 is SNHLY and CDR2 is FYNNEI in the germline V gene. V lost 5 bases and J 5 bases, leaving 25 bases between the germline ends.

This clonotype was picked up a small number of times. The rearrangement uses TRBV9 and TRBJ2-5; 7 nucleotides align to TRBD2. Germline V CDR1 and CDR2: SGDLS, YYNGEE. The CDR3 extends over 15 amino acids. The trim removed 0 bases at V and 1 base at J, leaving 3 bases unmatched. CDR3 region: CASSVVSSGQETQYF. The CDR3 region has the DNA TGTGCCAGCAGCGTAGTCTCTAGCGGCCAAGAGACCCAGTACTTC.

This clonotype was recorded many times. The chain employs TRBV9 and TRBJ2-7, with D maybe TRBD2 (7 bases). Trimming stripped 0 bases from V and 3 bases from J, with 16 bases between. Per the germline V gene, CDR1 is SGDLS and CDR2 is YYNGEE. This CDR3 comprises 16 residues. This chain's CDR3 is CASSVDPTGRVYEQYF. CDR3 in DNA: TGTGCCAGCAGCGTAGACCCAACAGGGAGGGTCTACGAGCAGTACTTC.

This clonotype occurred many times. V is TRBV9 and J is TRBJ2-1; D is unclear. The CDR3 is 16 residues long. With 0 bases removed from V and 2 bases from J, the gap between germline ends came to 12 bases. Germline V gene lookup returns CDR1 SGDLS and CDR2 YYNGEE. CDR3 loop: CASSVDMVQTYNEQFF. The CDR3 DNA follows: TGTGCCAGCAGCGTAGATATGGTTCAGACCTACAATGAGCAGTTCTTC.